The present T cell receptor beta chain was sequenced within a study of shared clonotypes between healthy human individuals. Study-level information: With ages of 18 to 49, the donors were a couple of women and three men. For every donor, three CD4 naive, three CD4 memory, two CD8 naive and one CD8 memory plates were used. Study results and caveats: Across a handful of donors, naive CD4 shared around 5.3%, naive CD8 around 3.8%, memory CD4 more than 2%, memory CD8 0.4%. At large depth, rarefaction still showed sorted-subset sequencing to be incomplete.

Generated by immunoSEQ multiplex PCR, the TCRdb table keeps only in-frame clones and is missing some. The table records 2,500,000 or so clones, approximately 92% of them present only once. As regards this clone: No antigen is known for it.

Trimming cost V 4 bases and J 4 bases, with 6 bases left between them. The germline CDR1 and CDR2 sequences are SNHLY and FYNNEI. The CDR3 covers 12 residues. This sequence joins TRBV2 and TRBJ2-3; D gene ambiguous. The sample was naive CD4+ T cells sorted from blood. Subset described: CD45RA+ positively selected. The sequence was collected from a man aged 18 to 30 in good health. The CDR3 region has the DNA TGTGCCAGCAGTGCTGTCCCAGATACGCAGTATTTT. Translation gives CASSAVPDTQYF.